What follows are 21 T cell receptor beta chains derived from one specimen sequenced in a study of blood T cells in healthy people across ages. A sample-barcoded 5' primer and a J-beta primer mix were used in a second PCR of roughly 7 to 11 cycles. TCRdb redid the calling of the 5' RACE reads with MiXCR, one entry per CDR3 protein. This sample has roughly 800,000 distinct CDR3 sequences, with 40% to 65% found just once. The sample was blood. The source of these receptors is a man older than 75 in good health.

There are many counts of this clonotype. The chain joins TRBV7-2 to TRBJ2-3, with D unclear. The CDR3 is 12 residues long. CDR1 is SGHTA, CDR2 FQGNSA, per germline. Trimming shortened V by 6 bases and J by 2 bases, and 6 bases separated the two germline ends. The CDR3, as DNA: TGTGCCAGCAGGCAATACACAGATACGCAGTATTTT. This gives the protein CASRQYTDTQYF.

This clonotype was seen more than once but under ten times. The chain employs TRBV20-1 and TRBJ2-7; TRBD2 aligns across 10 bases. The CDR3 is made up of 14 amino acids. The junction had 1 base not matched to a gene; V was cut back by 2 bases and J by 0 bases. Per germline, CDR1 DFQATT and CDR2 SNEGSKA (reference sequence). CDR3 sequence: CSARIAGGSYEQYF. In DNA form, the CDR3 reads TGCAGTGCTAGAATAGCGGGAGGCTCCTACGAGCAGTACTTC.

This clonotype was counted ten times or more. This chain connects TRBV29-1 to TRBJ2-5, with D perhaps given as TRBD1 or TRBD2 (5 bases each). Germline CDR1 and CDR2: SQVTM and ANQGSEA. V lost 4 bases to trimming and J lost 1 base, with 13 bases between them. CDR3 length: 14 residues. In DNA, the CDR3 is TGCAGCGTTGGACACCGAGGGGTCCAAGAGACCCAGTACTTC. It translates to CSVGHRGVQETQYF.

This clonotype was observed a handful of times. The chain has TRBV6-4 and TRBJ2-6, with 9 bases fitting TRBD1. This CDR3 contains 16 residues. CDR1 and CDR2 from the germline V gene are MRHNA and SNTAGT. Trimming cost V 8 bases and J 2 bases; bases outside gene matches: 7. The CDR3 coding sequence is TGTGCCAGCTGTCCCGGGACAGGGACTGGGGCCAACGTCCTGACTTTC. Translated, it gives CASCPGTGTGANVLTF.

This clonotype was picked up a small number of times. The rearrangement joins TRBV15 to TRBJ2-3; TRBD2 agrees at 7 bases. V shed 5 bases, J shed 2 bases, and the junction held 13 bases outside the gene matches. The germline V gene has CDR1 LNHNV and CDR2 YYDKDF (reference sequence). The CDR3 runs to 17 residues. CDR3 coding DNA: TGTGCCACCAGCGGGGGAGGGGTCTACAAGTACACAGATACGCAGTATTTT. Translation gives CATSGGGVYKYTDTQYF.

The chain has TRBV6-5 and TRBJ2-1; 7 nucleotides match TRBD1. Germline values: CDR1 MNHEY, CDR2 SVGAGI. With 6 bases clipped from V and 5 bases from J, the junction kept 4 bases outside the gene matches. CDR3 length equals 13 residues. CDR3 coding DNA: TGTGCCAGCAGCCGGACAGGTAACAATGAGCAGTTCTTC. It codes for CASSRTGNNEQFF.

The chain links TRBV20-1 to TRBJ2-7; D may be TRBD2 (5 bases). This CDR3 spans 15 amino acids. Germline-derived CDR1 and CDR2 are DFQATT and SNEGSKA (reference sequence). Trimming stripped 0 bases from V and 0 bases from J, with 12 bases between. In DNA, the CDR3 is TGCAGTGCTAGAGATCAAGGACGGGGCTCCTACGAGCAGTACTTC. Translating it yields CSARDQGRGSYEQYF.

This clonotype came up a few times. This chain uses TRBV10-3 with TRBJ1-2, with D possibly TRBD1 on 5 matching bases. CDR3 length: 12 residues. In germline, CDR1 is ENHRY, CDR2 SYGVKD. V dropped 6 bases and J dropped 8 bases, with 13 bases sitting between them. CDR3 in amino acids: CAIRGREDGYTF. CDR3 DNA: TGTGCCATCAGGGGACGGGAGGACGGCTACACCTTC.

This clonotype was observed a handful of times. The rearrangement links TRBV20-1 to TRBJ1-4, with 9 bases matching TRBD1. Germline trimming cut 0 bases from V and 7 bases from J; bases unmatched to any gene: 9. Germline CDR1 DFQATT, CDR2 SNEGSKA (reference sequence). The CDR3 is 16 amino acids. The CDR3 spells CSARDPYRGRGEKLFF. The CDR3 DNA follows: TGCAGTGCTAGAGACCCGTACAGGGGGCGAGGTGAAAAACTGTTTTTT.

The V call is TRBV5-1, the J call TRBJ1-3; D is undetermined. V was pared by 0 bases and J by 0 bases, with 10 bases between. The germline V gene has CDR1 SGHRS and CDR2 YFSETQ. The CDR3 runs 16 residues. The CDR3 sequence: CASSLAGRYSGNTIYF. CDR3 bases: TGCGCCAGCAGCTTGGCCGGGCGGTACTCTGGAAACACCATATATTTT.

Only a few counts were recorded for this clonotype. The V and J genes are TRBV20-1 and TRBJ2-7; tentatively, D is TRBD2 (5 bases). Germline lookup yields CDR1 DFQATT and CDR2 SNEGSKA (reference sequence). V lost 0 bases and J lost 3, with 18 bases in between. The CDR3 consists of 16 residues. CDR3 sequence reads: CSARDYRGLGLYEQYF. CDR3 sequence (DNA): TGCAGTGCTAGAGATTATCGCGGGCTTGGTCTCTACGAGCAGTACTTC.

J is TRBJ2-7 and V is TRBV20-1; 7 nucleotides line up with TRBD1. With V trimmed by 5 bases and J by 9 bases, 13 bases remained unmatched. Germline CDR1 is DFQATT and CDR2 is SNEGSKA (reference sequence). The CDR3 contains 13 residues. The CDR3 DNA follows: TGCAGTGCTCGGACAGGTCTTTCTGCGGGGCAGTACTTC. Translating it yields CSARTGLSAGQYF.

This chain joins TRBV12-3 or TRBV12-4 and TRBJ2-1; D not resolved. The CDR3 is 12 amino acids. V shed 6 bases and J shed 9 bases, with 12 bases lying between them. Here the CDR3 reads CASSLIEGEQFF. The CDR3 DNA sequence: TGTGCCAGCAGCCTGATAGAAGGTGAGCAGTTCTTC.

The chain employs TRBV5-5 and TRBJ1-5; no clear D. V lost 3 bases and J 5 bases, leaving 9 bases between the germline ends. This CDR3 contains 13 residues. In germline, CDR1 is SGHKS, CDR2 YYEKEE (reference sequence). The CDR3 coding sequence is TGTGCCAGCAGCTCTGGACCCGATCAGCCCCAGCATTTT. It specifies CASSSGPDQPQHF.

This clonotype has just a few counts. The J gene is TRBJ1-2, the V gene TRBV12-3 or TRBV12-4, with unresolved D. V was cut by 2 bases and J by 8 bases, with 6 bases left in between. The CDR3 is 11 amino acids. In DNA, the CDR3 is TGTGCCAGCAGTTTACCGGGGGGCTACACCTTC. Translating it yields CASSLPGGYTF.

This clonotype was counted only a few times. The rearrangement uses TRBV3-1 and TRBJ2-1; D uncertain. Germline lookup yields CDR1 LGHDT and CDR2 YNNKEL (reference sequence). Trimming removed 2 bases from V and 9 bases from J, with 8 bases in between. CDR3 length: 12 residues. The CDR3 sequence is CASSQLEREQFF. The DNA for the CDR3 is TGTGCCAGCAGCCAATTAGAGCGTGAGCAGTTCTTC.

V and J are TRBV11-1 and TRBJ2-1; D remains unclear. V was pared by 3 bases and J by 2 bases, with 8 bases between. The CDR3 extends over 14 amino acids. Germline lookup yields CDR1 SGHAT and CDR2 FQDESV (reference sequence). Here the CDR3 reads CASSFPRAYNEQFF. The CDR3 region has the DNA TGTGCCAGCAGCTTCCCCCGAGCCTACAATGAGCAGTTCTTC.

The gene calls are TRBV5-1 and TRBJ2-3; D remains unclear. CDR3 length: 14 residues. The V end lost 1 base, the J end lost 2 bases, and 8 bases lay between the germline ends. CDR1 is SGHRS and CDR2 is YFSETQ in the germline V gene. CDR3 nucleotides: TGCGCCAGCAGCTTGAACCAGGACACAGATACGCAGTATTTT. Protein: CASSLNQDTDTQYF. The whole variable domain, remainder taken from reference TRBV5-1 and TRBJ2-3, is KAGVTQTPRYLIKTRGQQVTLSCSPISGHRSVSWYQQTPGQGLQFLFEYFSETQRNKGNFPGRFSGRQFSNSRSEMNVSTLELGDSALYLCASSLNQDTDTQYFGPGTRLTVL.

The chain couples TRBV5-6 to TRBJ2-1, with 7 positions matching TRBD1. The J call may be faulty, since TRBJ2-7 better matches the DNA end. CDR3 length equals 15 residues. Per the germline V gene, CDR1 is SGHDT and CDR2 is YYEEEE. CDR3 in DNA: TGTGCCAGCAGCCCCTACAGGGACAGCCGCTACGAGCAGTACTTC. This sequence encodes CASSPYRDSRYEQYF.

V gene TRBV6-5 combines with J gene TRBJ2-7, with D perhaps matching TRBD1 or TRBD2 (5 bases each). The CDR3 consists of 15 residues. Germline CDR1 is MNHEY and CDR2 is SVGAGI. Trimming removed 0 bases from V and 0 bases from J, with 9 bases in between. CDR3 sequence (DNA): TGTGCCAGCAGTTACTCCGGGACCGCCTCCTACGAGCAGTACTTC. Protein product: CASSYSGTASYEQYF.

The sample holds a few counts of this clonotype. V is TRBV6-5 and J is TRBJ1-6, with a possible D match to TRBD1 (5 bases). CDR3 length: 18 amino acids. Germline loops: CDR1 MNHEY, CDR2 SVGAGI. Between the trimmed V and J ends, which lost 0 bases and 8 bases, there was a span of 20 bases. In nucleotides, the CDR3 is TGTGCCAGCAGTTACTCGATATTTTCGGGGGGTTTTGATTCACCCCTCCACTTT. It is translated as CASSYSIFSGGFDSPLHF.